A selection of T cell receptor beta chains follows, all from one sample in a study of metastatic and nonmetastatic thyroid tumors. TCRdb reprocessed the PCR reads via MiXCR. The sample holds 100,000 or so clones, 15% seen once. What was sequenced was blood. These TCRs come from a female donor with papillary thyroid cancer or a benign thyroid nodule (not recorded which). Some clones in this sample may be carry-over from other donors' samples. Each CDR3 is given with its conserved first and last residue. A row's size may be missing; if present it is once, few, many or a size class.

clone_size	v_call	cdr3_aa
many	TRBV2	CASSTDSRYGYTF
once	TRBV5-1	CASSLGGQGSDTQYF
many	TRBV6-2/TRBV6-3	CASSYTDRGAQYF
many	TRBV15	CATSRVTSAQIGYEQYF
NA	TRBV9	CASGSGNHLEQYF
many	TRBV7-9	CASSKDRGPSFYEQYF
many	TRBV10-2	CASSDSGTGAHEQYF
NA	TRBV12-3/TRBV12-4	CASIPLEGAYEAFF
few	TRBV7-9	CASIPRDGSGTEAFF
many	TRBV11-2	CASSLTSGGAIEQFF